A selection of T cell receptor beta chains follows, all from one sample in a study of naive and memory T cell subsets. TCRdb re-called the UMI-ligation and nested PCR reads with MiXCR, one entry per CDR3 protein. The sample has around 100,000 distinct CDR3 sequences; around 13% are singletons. Sequenced: naive CD8+ T cells from blood. The source is a human donor in good health. The CDR3 runs from the conserved cysteine through the conserved F or W. The D gene is left open where the match is weak. Expanded clones get a size class; other rows say once, few or many, or leave the size out.

NA,TRBV4-3,NA,TRBJ1-6,CASGDTPETVFGSPLHF,TGCGCCAGCGGCGACACCCCTGAGACAGTTTTCGGTTCACCCCTCCACTTT
many,TRBV19,TRBD1,TRBJ2-7,CASAQGTGSYEQYF,TGTGCCAGTGCTCAGGGGACAGGCTCCTACGAGCAGTACTTC
NA,TRBV12-3/TRBV12-4,TRBD2,TRBJ2-1,CASSSERESYEQFF,TGTGCCAGCAGTTCTGAGCGGGAGTCCTATGAGCAGTTCTTC
NA,TRBV19,NA,TRBJ2-1,CASSQRDGLWYNEQFF,TGTGCCAGTAGCCAAAGGGACGGCCTTTGGTACAATGAGCAGTTCTTC
NA,TRBV30,NA,TRBJ1-5,CAWSDGFGNQPQHF,TGTGCCTGGAGTGATGGGTTCGGCAATCAGCCCCAGCATTTT
many,TRBV24-1,NA,TRBJ2-1,CATSDLFGNDEQFF,TGTGCCACCAGTGATTTGTTCGGGAACGATGAGCAGTTCTTC
NA,TRBV29-1,TRBD1,TRBJ2-5,CSVDGTGIPEETQYF,TGCAGCGTGGACGGGACAGGCATACCTGAAGAGACCCAGTACTTC
many,TRBV29-1,NA,TRBJ1-1,CSVESGGGLNTEAFF,TGCAGCGTTGAAAGTGGAGGGGGATTGAACACTGAAGCTTTCTTT
many,TRBV7-8,NA,TRBJ2-1,CASSFGGAGEQFF,TGTGCCAGCAGCTTCGGAGGGGCAGGAGAGCAGTTCTTC
many,TRBV9,NA,TRBJ2-1,CASSVGGGQWGPGYNEQFF,TGTGCCAGCAGCGTAGGAGGGGGGCAGTGGGGGCCCGGTTACAATGAGCAGTTCTTC
NA,TRBV25-1,NA,TRBJ1-1,CASSGGGRDTEAFF,TGTGCCAGCAGTGGAGGAGGTCGGGACACTGAAGCTTTCTTT
NA,TRBV4-2,NA,TRBJ2-1,CASSQAADPVSSNEQFF,TGTGCCAGCAGCCAAGCAGCGGATCCCGTCTCGTCCAATGAGCAGTTCTTC
many,TRBV7-9,NA,TRBJ1-6,CASSLWGNSPLHF,TGTGCCAGCAGCTTATGGGGGAATTCACCCCTCCACTTT
NA,TRBV7-2,TRBD2,TRBJ2-1,CASSLGGLAGVDEQFF,TGTGCCAGCAGCTTAGGAGGACTAGCGGGAGTGGATGAGCAGTTCTTC
NA,TRBV29-1,NA,TRBJ2-1,CSVEDPPSWGENSYNEQFF,TGCAGCGTTGAAGATCCCCCATCCTGGGGAGAAAATAGCTACAATGAGCAGTTCTTC
few,TRBV6-2/TRBV6-3,TRBD1,TRBJ2-7,CASRENPGTDYEQYF,TGTGCCAGCAGGGAGAACCCCGGGACAGATTACGAGCAGTACTTC